Included here is one T cell receptor beta chain sequence, with context. The antigen remains unidentified. These data are taken from a study of CXCR3-negative and CXCR3-positive naive CD8 T cells. Overall study results and limits: CXCR3-positive naive cells had TRB CDR3s that were more hydrophobic than CXCR3-negative naive cells had.

The authors prepared UMI-labeled TRB cDNA libraries by 5' RACE. From its re-call of the 5' RACE reads, TCRdb lists each CDR3 protein once, without DNA. This sample's clone table lists tens of thousands of distinct CDR3 sequences. This CDR3 contains 15 residues. From germline, CDR1 is SGHVS and CDR2 FQNEAQ. V is TRBV7-8 and J is TRBJ2-1. The clonotype was recovered from a human donor in good health. Some clones in this sample may be carry-over from other donors' samples. The specimen was naive CXCR3+ CD8+ T cells from blood. The subset denotes: CD45RO-CCR7+CD27+CD95- naive CD8+ T cells expressing CXCR3 (TNR3+). CDR3 protein: CASSLMTASYNEQFF.